Below are 21 T cell receptor beta chains sequenced from a single sample in a study of shared clonotypes between healthy human individuals. Sequencing used immunoSEQ multiplex PCR; TCRdb keeps in-frame clones, though not all of them. The repertoire holds about 640,000 clones, 72% seen once, with about 1.7% in the top ten. What was sequenced was memory CD4+ T cells sorted from blood. The sample's subset: CD45RA-negative fraction. The receptors were gathered from a woman in her thirties in good health.

CDR3 sequence (DNA): TGCGCCAGCAGCTTGGTTACGGGATACGAGCAGTACTTC. This encodes CASSLVTGYEQYF. V and J are TRBV5-1 and TRBJ2-7; possible D gene TRBD2, 5 bases. The CDR3 runs 13 residues. The germline CDR1 and CDR2 sequences are SGHRS and YFSETQ. With 0 bases removed from V and 4 bases from J, the gap between germline ends came to 8 bases.

This clone was detected a few times. The chain uses TRBV6-5 and TRBJ1-2; 7 positions match TRBD1. The CDR3 spans 15 residues. The junction had 9 bases not matched to a gene; V was cut back by 4 bases and J by 4 bases. Germline V lookup: CDR1 MNHEY, CDR2 SVGAGI. DNA of the CDR3: TGTGCCAGCAGTTTAACACAGGGACAGCCCTATGGCTACACCTTC. Amino acids: CASSLTQGQPYGYTF.

The chain joins TRBV12-5 to TRBJ2-3; no clear D. CDR3 length equals 13 residues. Per germline, CDR1 LGHNT and CDR2 FRNRAP. The ends were cut back, 7 bases at V and 6 bases at J, with 14 bases in the middle. DNA of the CDR3: TGTGCTAGTGCCAATCCCTCTATGGATACGCAGTATTTT. Its translation is CASANPSMDTQYF.

V gene TRBV4-2 combines with J gene TRBJ2-3, with D possibly TRBD1 on 6 matching bases. Between the trimmed V and J ends, which lost 4 bases and 1 base, there was a span of 18 bases. Germline values: CDR1 LGHNA, CDR2 YNFKEQ. The CDR3 loop spans 17 amino acids. The CDR3 sequence: CASSLPGGRRRTDTQYF. In DNA, the CDR3 is TGTGCCAGCAGCCTACCTGGGGGCAGGAGACGCACAGATACGCAGTATTTT.

The chain couples TRBV28 to TRBJ1-1; D not resolved. The CDR3 runs 14 residues. The V end was cut by 4 bases, the J end by 1 base, with 10 bases between. Germline loops: CDR1 MDHEN, CDR2 SYDVKM. The CDR3 here is CASSSFIKNTEAFF. In DNA form, the CDR3 reads TGTGCCAGCAGTTCTTTTATTAAGAACACTGAAGCTTTCTTT.

This chain connects TRBV20-1 to TRBJ1-1; D gene ambiguous. Germline lookup yields CDR1 DFQATT and CDR2 SNEGSKA (reference sequence). Trimming took off 6 bases at V and 4 bases at J, with 9 bases between the two ends. This CDR3 is built from 11 residues. DNA of the CDR3: TGCAGTGCCAAGGCTCTCACTGAAGCTTTCTTT. This sequence encodes CSAKALTEAFF.

As concerns this clone: Germline is not matched at one junction end, which may reflect a read error. The V and J genes are TRBV5-8 and TRBJ2-1; 9 bases are shared with TRBD1. Germline V lookup: CDR1 SGHTS, CDR2 YDEGEE. This CDR3 comprises 11 residues. The CDR3 coding sequence is TGTGCCAGCAGCCTATGGACAGGGGTTGTCTTC. Protein: CASSLWTGVVF.

This clone was recorded many times. V and J are TRBV19 and TRBJ2-4; possible D gene TRBD1, 5 bases. The germline V and J ends were trimmed by 9 bases and 0 bases, with 9 bases remaining between them. Germline values: CDR1 LNHDA, CDR2 SQIVND (reference sequence). The CDR3 runs to 13 residues. The CDR3 nucleotides are TGTGCCAGCCGGACATTAGCCAAAAACATTCAGTACTTC. Amino acids: CASRTLAKNIQYF.

This clone turned up a few times. The chain joins TRBV11-3 to TRBJ2-1; 11 nucleotides line up with TRBD2. Germline lookup yields CDR1 SGHNT and CDR2 YENEEA. CDR3 length equals 16 residues. V trimming: 0 bases; J trimming: 8 bases; junction bases outside the gene matches: 6. CDR3 in amino acids: CASSLDMTSGNDEQFF. The CDR3 nucleotides read TGTGCCAGCAGCTTAGATATGACTAGCGGGAACGATGAGCAGTTCTTC.

The chain has TRBV27 and TRBJ1-5, with D perhaps TRBD1 (6 bases). The CDR3 sequence is 15 residues long. The germline V and J ends were trimmed by 6 bases and 3 bases, with 15 bases remaining between them. In germline, CDR1 is MNHEY, CDR2 SMNVEV (reference sequence). The CDR3, as DNA: TGTGCCAGCAGCACTATGTCAGGGGTCAATCAGCCCCAGCATTTT. This gives the protein CASSTMSGVNQPQHF.

The V gene is TRBV30, the J gene TRBJ1-1, with D perhaps TRBD1 (5 bases). Germline V lookup: CDR1 GTSNPN, CDR2 SVGIG (reference sequence). This CDR3 is built from 12 residues. With 2 bases removed from V and 3 bases from J, the gap between germline ends came to 7 bases. CDR3 coding DNA: TGTGCCTGGAGTCGGACATACACTGAAGCTTTCTTT. The encoded protein is CAWSRTYTEAFF.

The CDR3 loop reads CASSGWERIFTGELFF. CDR3 bases: TGTGCCAGCAGTGGGTGGGAGAGGATCTTCACCGGGGAGCTGTTTTTT. V and J are TRBV2 and TRBJ2-2, with D possibly matching TRBD2 (5 bases). V was clipped by 4 bases and J by 4 bases, with 16 bases between them. CDR1 and CDR2 (germline): SNHLY, FYNNEI. The CDR3 loop spans 16 amino acids.

The chain couples TRBV25-1 to TRBJ2-2, with D perhaps being TRBD1 or TRBD2 (5 bases each). V lost 3 bases and J lost 5, with 13 bases in between. The CDR3 has 15 amino acids. Germline V gene sequence: CDR1 MGHDK, CDR2 SYGVNS. The CDR3 loop is CASSDSNWGTGELFF. As DNA, the CDR3 is TGTGCCAGCAGTGACTCCAATTGGGGGACCGGGGAGCTGTTTTTT.

V usage is TRBV28 and J usage is TRBJ1-1, with D hard to call. Trimming stripped 10 bases from V and 0 bases from J, with 12 bases between. This CDR3 has 13 amino acids. Looked up from germline, CDR1 is MDHEN and CDR2 is SYDVKM. The CDR3 bases are TGTGCCATTCGATCTTCCTTGAACACTGAAGCTTTCTTT. This codes for CAIRSSLNTEAFF.

The rearrangement uses TRBV7-2 and TRBJ2-2; a possible D gene is TRBD1 (5 bases). V gave up 1 base and J gave up 7 bases, with 13 bases separating them. Germline V gene sequence: CDR1 SGHTA, CDR2 FQGNSA. The CDR3 covers 15 residues. The CDR3 sequence: CASSLDYRPSGELFF. In DNA, the CDR3 is TGTGCCAGCAGCTTAGACTACAGGCCCAGCGGGGAGCTGTTTTTT.

The chain combines TRBV10-3 with TRBJ2-5; unclear D gene. The CDR3 runs to 14 residues. V was shortened by 3 bases and J by 5 bases, with 13 bases between the two germline ends. The V gene's germline CDR1 is ENHRY and CDR2 SYGVKD. The CDR3 region is CAISDSLMSETQYF. The CDR3 coding sequence is TGTGCCATCAGTGACTCCTTGATGTCGGAGACCCAGTACTTC.

The chain couples TRBV28 to TRBJ2-5, with D unresolved. Germline V CDR1 and CDR2: MDHEN, SYDVKM. Trimming shortened V by 5 bases and J by 2 bases, and 15 bases separated the two germline ends. CDR3 size: 15 residues. The CDR3 coding sequence is TGTGCCAGCAGTCGTGTAGTGGTAGGGCAAGAGACCCAGTACTTC. Translated, it gives CASSRVVVGQETQYF. The full variable domain, its missing parts supplied by reference TRBV28 and TRBJ2-5, is DVKVTQSSRYLVKRTGEKVFLECVQDMDHENMFWYRQDPGLGLRLIYFSYDVKMKEKGDIPEGYSVSREKKERFSLILESASTNQTSMYLCASSRVVVGQETQYFGPGTRLLVL.

This CDR3 is CASSQEGLERTYEQYF. CDR3 bases: TGTGCCAGCAGCCAAGAAGGACTGGAAAGAACCTACGAGCAGTACTTC. The rearrangement links TRBV4-2 to TRBJ2-7; the D gene is possibly TRBD2 (5 bases). Germline CDR1 and CDR2: LGHNA and YNFKEQ. V lost 0 bases and J lost 2, with 14 bases in between. The CDR3 has 16 amino acids.

The chain recombines TRBV5-1 with TRBJ2-3, with TRBD2 matching over 10 bases. CDR1 SGHRS and CDR2 YFSETQ come from the germline V gene. J lost 6 bases, V lost 0 bases, and 13 bases had no gene match. The CDR3 sequence is 18 residues long. The CDR3 protein is CASSLASAGGLAPDTQYF. The CDR3 DNA is TGCGCCAGCAGCTTGGCCTCTGCCGGGGGACTAGCGCCTGATACGCAGTATTTT.

This chain joins TRBV4-1 and TRBJ1-1, with D perhaps TRBD1 (5 bases). The CDR3 length is 16 residues. V lost 7 bases and J 0 bases, leaving 18 bases between the germline ends. Looked up from germline, CDR1 is MGHRA and CDR2 is YSYEKL. CDR3 sequence: CASNPGGVRLNTEAFF. The CDR3 DNA follows: TGCGCCAGCAACCCGGGGGGAGTCAGGCTGAACACTGAAGCTTTCTTT.

The chain recombines TRBV7-9 with TRBJ2-3; D may correspond to TRBD1 or TRBD2 (6 bases each). The CDR3 is 16 residues long. The ends were cut back, 1 base at V and 6 bases at J, with 17 bases in the middle. The germline V gene encodes CDR1 SEHNR and CDR2 FQNEAQ (reference sequence). The CDR3 reads CASSLGYKAGGDTQYF. CDR3 DNA: TGTGCCAGCAGCTTAGGATATAAGGCCGGGGGCGATACGCAGTATTTT. The full variable domain, rest sourced from reference TRBV7-9 and TRBJ2-3, is DTGVSQNPRHKITKRGQNVTFRCDPISEHNRLYWYRQTLGQGPEFLTYFQNEAQLEKSRLLSDRFSAERPKGSFSTLEIQRTEQGDSAMYLCASSLGYKAGGDTQYFGPGTRLTVL.